This T cell receptor beta chain was sequenced for a study of T cells after posttransplantation cyclophosphamide. Overall study findings and caveats: Donor-recipient repertoire similarity was low at 1-2 months, rising over year one.

Comment on this clone: Its antigen is currently unknown.

The table came from immunoSEQ multiplex PCR; TCRdb's copy has only in-frame clones and leaves some out. The table includes 6,900 or so clones, 95% to 98% detected once. Cells defined as naive were viable CD3+CD4+ or CD3+CD8+ and CCR7+CD45RA+CD45RO-CD95-CD27+CD28+. The CDR3 spans 13 residues. Germline CDR1 reads LNHDA; CDR2 reads SQIVND (reference sequence). Trimming took 4 bases from V and 5 from J, leaving 9 bases between them. Sequencing was performed on naive CD8+ T cells sorted from PBMCs. The source is a woman in her twenties or thirties in good health and a related stem cell transplant donor. The chain carries TRBV19 and TRBJ1-3; D is undetermined. DNA of the CDR3: TGTGCCAGTAGTAGCGTTGAAAGAAACACCATATATTTT. Translated: CASSSVERNTIYF.